Shown below are 12 T cell receptor beta chains from a single sample sequenced in a study of cytomegalovirus exposure and HLA in healthy donors. PCR used 60 Vbeta primers and 13 Jbeta primers. TCRdb's table, derived via immunoSEQ multiplex PCR, lists solely in-frame clones and lacks some. The sample yields 140,000 to 150,000 clones, approximately 72% seen once. Source material: PBMCs. The receptors were gathered from a woman aged 55 to 70 in good health and CMV-seronegative.

J is TRBJ2-7 and V is TRBV27, with D possibly matching TRBD1 (5 bases). V lost 3 bases, J lost 4 bases, and 13 bases lay in between. CDR3 length: 14 amino acids. Germline-derived CDR1 and CDR2 are MNHEY and SMNVEV (reference sequence). The CDR3 DNA sequence: TGTGCCAGCAGTTTCGACCGAAAGGGGTACGAGCAGTACTTC. Translation gives CASSFDRKGYEQYF.

The rearrangement links TRBV7-9 to TRBJ2-7; D is possibly TRBD2 (7 bases). The V and J ends lost 1 base and 6 bases respectively, with 19 bases between them. The CDR3 spans 16 residues. The V gene's germline CDR1 is SEHNR and CDR2 FQNEAQ (reference sequence). The CDR3 sequence: CASSLVHNTGRGEQYF. The CDR3 DNA is TGTGCCAGCAGCTTAGTGCACAACACAGGGAGGGGCGAGCAGTACTTC.

The chain couples TRBV19 to TRBJ2-2, with 9 bases aligning to TRBD2. The CDR3 sequence is 13 residues long. The ends lost 9 bases at V and 5 bases at J; junction bases unmatched: 4. CDR1 is LNHDA, CDR2 SQIVND, per germline (reference sequence). The CDR3 nucleotides read TGTGCCAGCGGGACTAGCATGACCGGGGAGCTGTTTTTT. It is translated as CASGTSMTGELFF.

The chain combines TRBV21-1 with TRBJ2-7; the listed D gene, TRBD1, was not tested against the DNA. TRBV21-1 is a recognized pseudogene. The length of the CDR3 is 15 residues. CDR3: CASSEPGQGIYEQYF. CDR3 sequence (DNA): TGTGCCAGCAGCGAACCGGGACAGGGGATATACGAGCAGTACTTC.

The rearrangement uses TRBV14 and TRBJ2-3, with 8 bases identical to TRBD1. After removal of 4 bases from V and 4 bases from J, the junction contained 7 bases not matched to a gene. Germline values: CDR1 SGHDN, CDR2 FVKESK. The CDR3 consists of 15 residues. The chain's CDR3 is CASSRTGGWSDTQYF. DNA of the CDR3: TGTGCCAGCAGCCGAACAGGGGGTTGGTCAGATACGCAGTATTTT.

This clone showed up just a few times. The chain uses TRBV7-2 and TRBJ1-2; perhaps TRBD1 as D (6 bases). Germline CDR1 is SGHTA and CDR2 is FQGNSA. Trimming cost V 0 bases and J 3 bases, with 11 bases left between them. This CDR3 has 15 residues. Here the CDR3 reads CASSLAGGVDYGYTF. CDR3 DNA sequence: TGTGCCAGCAGCTTAGCAGGGGGGGTGGACTATGGCTACACCTTC.

The chain combines TRBV5-6 with TRBJ2-7; 9 nucleotides line up with TRBD1. The CDR3 consists of 16 residues. The V gene end was trimmed by 1 base and the J gene end by 0 bases; junction bases not matched to a gene: 5. CDR1 and CDR2 from the germline V gene are SGHDT and YYEEEE. DNA of the CDR3: TGTGCCAGCAGCTTGTCGGGACAGGGTTCCTCCTACGAGCAGTACTTC. It translates to CASSLSGQGSSYEQYF.

This chain uses TRBV5-1 with TRBJ2-3, with TRBD1 matching over 7 bases. Germline V gene sequence: CDR1 SGHRS, CDR2 YFSETQ. This CDR3 has 15 residues. With 4 bases clipped from V and 2 bases from J, the junction kept 7 bases outside the gene matches. The CDR3 is CASSKLQGNTDTQYF. Here the CDR3 DNA reads TGCGCCAGCAGCAAATTACAGGGGAACACAGATACGCAGTATTTT.

As for this clone: A junction boundary mismatches the germline segment, possibly from a read error. The gene calls are TRBV7-7 and TRBJ2-1; TRBD2 matches at 11 bases. This CDR3 has 14 residues. CDR1 is SSHAT and CDR2 is FNYEAQ in the germline V gene (reference sequence). The CDR3 loop is CASSLAGGDNEQFF. The CDR3 coding sequence is TGTGCTAGCAGCTTAGCGGGGGGGGACAATGAGCAGTTCTTC.

The gene calls are TRBV6-5 and TRBJ1-2; D is uncertain. Per the germline V gene, CDR1 is MNHEY and CDR2 is SVGAGI. The CDR3 spans 14 residues. Trimming stripped 0 bases from V and 2 bases from J, with 7 bases between. The CDR3 spells CASSYSRGNYGYTF. The CDR3, as DNA: TGTGCCAGCAGTTACTCGAGAGGGAACTATGGCTACACCTTC.

CDR3 in DNA: TGTGCCAGCAGCTTGGGAGGACATAAGACCGGGGAGCTGTTTTTT. Encoded protein: CASSLGGHKTGELFF. The J gene is TRBJ2-2, the V gene TRBV5-4, with a weak D call TRBD1 (5 bases). Trimming pared 0 bases from V and 5 bases from J, leaving 11 bases between. Germline assignment: CDR1 SGHNT and CDR2 YYREEE (reference sequence). The CDR3 sequence is 15 residues long.

V usage is TRBV6-5 and J usage is TRBJ1-2; D remains unclear. The germline V and J ends were trimmed by 6 bases and 11 bases, with 13 bases remaining between them. Germline CDR1 reads MNHEY; CDR2 reads SVGAGI. The CDR3 runs to 11 residues. Here the CDR3 DNA reads TGTGCCAGCAGCTCCCGCGGGTCGTACACCTTC. Amino acids: CASSSRGSYTF.